The present entry profiles one TCR beta chain with its context. Antigen unknown. These data are taken from a study of yellow fever vaccine responses in identical twins. Germline loops: CDR1 DFQATT, CDR2 SNEGSKA (reference sequence). The CDR3 sequence is 12 residues long. Trimming removed 3 bases from V and 11 bases from J; junction bases left unmatched: 8. Study-level results: It has been reported that, in twins, the vaccine T cell response seemed partly convergent and partly personalized.

TCRdb fed the RT-PCR reads into MiXCR, producing one record per CDR3 protein. The repertoire holds roughly 2,800 distinct CDR3 sequences, roughly 78% seen once, with around 8.8% in the top ten. The chain has TRBV20-1 and TRBJ1-1; 8 nucleotides match TRBD1. The material sequenced was T cells from blood (PBMCs), unsorted or a sorted subset (not recorded which), taken before or after yellow fever vaccination (not recorded which). The receptor comes from a female donor who received the yellow fever vaccine. The CDR3 sequence: CSASARQGAAFF. The CDR3 region has the DNA TGCAGTGCTAGCGCGCGGCAGGGGGCTGCTTTCTTT.